This entry lists 10 T cell receptor beta chains sequenced from one sample in a study of technical replicates of blood from several donors. Assay used: immunoSEQ multiplex PCR; TCRdb lists only in-frame clones, some missing. The sample holds about 59,000 clones, over 85% seen once. Specimen: PBMCs. The origin of the receptors is a human donor in good health. Some clones in this sample may be carry-over from other donors' samples.

The chain joins TRBV2 to TRBJ1-6, with D maybe TRBD1 (5 bases). The CDR3 loop spans 12 amino acids. Trimming removed 5 bases from V and 7 bases from J, with 6 bases in between. Germline V gives CDR1 SNHLY, CDR2 FYNNEI. The CDR3 here is CASSHRNSPLHF. In DNA, the CDR3 is TGTGCCAGCAGTCACAGGAATTCACCCCTCCACTTT. Variable domain in full (rest from reference TRBV2 and TRBJ1-6): EPEVTQTPSHQVTQMGQEVILRCVPISNHLYFYWYRQILGQKVEFLVSFYNNEISEKSEIFDDQFSVERPDGSNFTLKIRSTKLEDSAMYFCASSHRNSPLHFGNGTRLTVT.

This clone was observed once. The CDR3, as DNA: TGCACCAGCAGCCAAAAGACTAGCGGGAGGGACAATGAGCAGTTCTTC. As protein: CTSSQKTSGRDNEQFF. V usage is TRBV1 and J usage is TRBJ2-1; the table's D call, TRBD2, has no DNA check behind it. TRBV1 is assigned pseudogene status. This CDR3 is built from 16 residues.

The V call is TRBV1, the J call TRBJ2-1; the table's D gene call, TRBD2, was not cross checked with the DNA. TRBV1 is a known pseudogene. CDR3 length: 16 amino acids. In DNA form, the CDR3 reads TGCACCAGCAGGGGACTAGCGGCCCCTGGGGACAATGAGCAGTTCTTC. Its translation is CTSRGLAAPGDNEQFF.

This chain joins TRBV5-1 and TRBJ2-7, with 8 positions matching TRBD1. The CDR3 contains 14 residues. V lost 4 bases, J lost 7 bases, and 10 bases stayed unmatched. CDR1 SGHRS and CDR2 YFSETQ come from the germline V gene. The CDR3 spells CASSQGQGPQEQYF. Here the CDR3 DNA reads TGCGCCAGCAGCCAAGGACAGGGCCCGCAGGAGCAGTACTTC.

The chain combines TRBV7-9 with TRBJ2-7; tentatively, D is TRBD2 (5 bases). This CDR3 has 14 residues. Germline V gives CDR1 SEHNR, CDR2 FQNEAQ (reference sequence). The V end was cut by 5 bases, the J end by 3 bases, with 14 bases between. CDR3 bases: TGTGCCAGCAGCCTCGGGCGAGGGTTCTACGAGCAGTACTTC. Protein product: CASSLGRGFYEQYF.

The rearrangement uses TRBV2 and TRBJ2-7, with 8 nucleotides matching TRBD1. The CDR3 is 15 amino acids. The J segment lost 5 bases and the V segment lost 6 bases, leaving 12 bases of the junction unmatched. Germline assignment: CDR1 SNHLY and CDR2 FYNNEI. CDR3 loop: CASRSDGQGGHEQYF. The DNA of the CDR3 is TGTGCCAGCAGATCCGACGGACAGGGTGGTCACGAGCAGTACTTC.

The chain has TRBV28 and TRBJ1-2; 11 bases align to TRBD1. CDR3 length equals 18 residues. V lost 5 bases, J lost 5 bases, and 16 bases stayed unmatched. Germline loops: CDR1 MDHEN, CDR2 SYDVKM. The CDR3 DNA follows: TGTGCCAGCAGTGCATCCGGGACAGGGGGGGGTATGAGGTATGGCTACACCTTC. It yields the protein CASSASGTGGGMRYGYTF.

The chain combines TRBV6-6 with TRBJ2-1; 11 bases match TRBD2. The V segment lost 4 bases and the J segment 7 bases; nucleotides outside the gene matches: 3. Germline assignment: CDR1 MNHNY and CDR2 SVGAGI (reference sequence). This CDR3 has 14 residues. CDR3: CASSSGLAENEQFF. The DNA for the CDR3 is TGTGCCAGCAGTTCGGGACTAGCGGAAAATGAGCAGTTCTTC.

A few counts support this clone. The chain is built from TRBV5-4 and TRBJ2-7; D gene unclear. The CDR3 has 15 amino acids. Per the germline V gene, CDR1 is SGHNT and CDR2 is YYREEE (reference sequence). V was shortened by 0 bases and J by 0 bases, with 10 bases between the two germline ends. The CDR3 here is CASSLDAGYSYEQYF. The DNA for the CDR3 is TGTGCCAGCAGCTTGGATGCAGGATACTCCTACGAGCAGTACTTC.

The chain couples TRBV5-1 to TRBJ2-7; 7 positions agree with TRBD1. V gave up 3 bases and J gave up 4 bases; unmatched junction bases: 10. Looked up from germline, CDR1 is SGHRS and CDR2 is YFSETQ. The length of the CDR3 is 15 residues. CDR3 sequence (DNA): TGCGCCAGCAGCTCGACCCCGGGACAGCATTACGAGCAGTACTTC. It yields the protein CASSSTPGQHYEQYF.